This note documents a single TCR beta chain sequence. Its antigen is not identified. The V gene's germline CDR1 is MNHNY and CDR2 SVGAGI (reference sequence). Between the trimmed V and J ends, which lost 2 bases and 1 base, there was a span of 11 bases. This CDR3 spans 15 amino acids. Through a sample-barcoded 5' primer and a J-beta primer mix, a second PCR was run for about 6 to 11 cycles. Per-sample output comprised a minimum of 2.5 million paired-end reads containing CDR3. TCRdb called the 5' RACE reads again in MiXCR, with one record for every CDR3 protein. The profile covers 1.5 million to 2 million distinct CDR3 sequences, with roughly 30% appearing a single time and about 11% taken by the ten largest. These data belong to a study of blood T cells in healthy people across ages. Study-wide findings and caveats: The long-lived group displayed more naive CD4+ cells, plus higher diversity, than the aged donors did. Researchers said unsorted PBMCs prevented a conclusive naive versus antigen-experienced comparison.

The TCR was taken from a woman aged 25 to 45 in good health. The chain is built from TRBV6-6 and TRBJ1-1, with a tentative D call TRBD1 (5 bases). Source material: blood. DNA of the CDR3: TGTGCCAGCAGTTACGGGGGGACGGCGAACACTGAAGCTTTCTTT. The encoded protein is CASSYGGTANTEAFF.